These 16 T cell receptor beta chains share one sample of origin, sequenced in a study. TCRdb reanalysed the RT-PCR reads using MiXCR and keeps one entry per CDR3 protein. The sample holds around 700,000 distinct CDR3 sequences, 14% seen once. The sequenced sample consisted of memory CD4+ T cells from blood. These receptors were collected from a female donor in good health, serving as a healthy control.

The CDR3 nucleotides read TGTGCCAGCAGTGTCCCGGGACTAGGGGGGAACATTCAGTACTTC. This codes for CASSVPGLGGNIQYF. J is TRBJ2-4 and V is TRBV12-3 or TRBV12-4, with TRBD2 identical over 8 bases. Unmatched junction bases numbered 10, after V lost 5 bases and J lost 7 bases. The CDR3 sequence is 15 residues long.

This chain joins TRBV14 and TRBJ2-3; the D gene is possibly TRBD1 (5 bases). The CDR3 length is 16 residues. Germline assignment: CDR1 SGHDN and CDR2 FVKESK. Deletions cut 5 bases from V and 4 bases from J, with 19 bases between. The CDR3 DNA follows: TGTGCCAGCAGCAAACTCCTGCAGGGATATGCAGATACGCAGTATTTT. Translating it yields CASSKLLQGYADTQYF.

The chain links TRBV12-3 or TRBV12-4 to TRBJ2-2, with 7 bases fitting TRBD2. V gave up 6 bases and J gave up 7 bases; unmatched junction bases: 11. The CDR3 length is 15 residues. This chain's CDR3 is CASRKAGVLIGELFF. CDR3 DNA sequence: TGTGCCAGCAGGAAGGCGGGAGTTCTAATCGGGGAGCTGTTTTTT.

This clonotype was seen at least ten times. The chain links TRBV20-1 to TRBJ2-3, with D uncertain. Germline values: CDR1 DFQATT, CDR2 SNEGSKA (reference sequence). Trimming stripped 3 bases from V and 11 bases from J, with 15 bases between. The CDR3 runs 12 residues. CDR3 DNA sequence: TGCAGTGCTAGGGCCTCTCCTATAGAGCAGTATTTT. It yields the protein CSARASPIEQYF.

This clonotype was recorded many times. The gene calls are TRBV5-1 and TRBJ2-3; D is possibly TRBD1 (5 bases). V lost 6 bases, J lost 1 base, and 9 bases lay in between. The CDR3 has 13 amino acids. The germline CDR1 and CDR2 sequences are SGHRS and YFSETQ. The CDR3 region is CASTQGGTDTQYF. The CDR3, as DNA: TGCGCCAGCACCCAGGGCGGCACAGATACGCAGTATTTT.

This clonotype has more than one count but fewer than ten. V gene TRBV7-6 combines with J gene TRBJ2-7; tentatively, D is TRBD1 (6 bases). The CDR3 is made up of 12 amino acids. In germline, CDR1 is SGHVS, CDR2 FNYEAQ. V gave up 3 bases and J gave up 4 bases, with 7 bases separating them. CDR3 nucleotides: TGTGCCAGCAGCTTCGGACAGTACGAGCAGTACTTC. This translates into CASSFGQYEQYF.

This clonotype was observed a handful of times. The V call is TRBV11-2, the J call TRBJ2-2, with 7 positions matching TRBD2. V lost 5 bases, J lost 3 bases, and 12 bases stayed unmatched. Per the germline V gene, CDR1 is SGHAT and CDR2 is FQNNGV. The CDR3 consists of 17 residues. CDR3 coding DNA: TGTGCCAGCAGCCCATTGGGCGGGAGAGGACACACCGGGGAGCTGTTTTTT. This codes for CASSPLGGRGHTGELFF.

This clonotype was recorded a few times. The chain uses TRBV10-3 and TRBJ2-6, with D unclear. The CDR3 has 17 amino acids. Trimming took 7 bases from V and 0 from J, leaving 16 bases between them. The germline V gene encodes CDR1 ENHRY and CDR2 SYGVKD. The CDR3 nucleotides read TGTGCCATCACGAGTGGGCAGGCGCACTCTGGGGCCAACGTCCTGACTTTC. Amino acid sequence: CAITSGQAHSGANVLTF.

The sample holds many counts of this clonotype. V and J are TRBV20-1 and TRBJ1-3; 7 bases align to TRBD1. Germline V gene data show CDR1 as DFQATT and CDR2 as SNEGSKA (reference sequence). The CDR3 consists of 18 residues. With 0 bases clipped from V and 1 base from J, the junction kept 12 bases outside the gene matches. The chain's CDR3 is CSARDGRGRWTSGNTIYF. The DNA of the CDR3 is TGCAGTGCTAGAGATGGGAGGGGGCGCTGGACTTCTGGAAACACCATATATTTT.

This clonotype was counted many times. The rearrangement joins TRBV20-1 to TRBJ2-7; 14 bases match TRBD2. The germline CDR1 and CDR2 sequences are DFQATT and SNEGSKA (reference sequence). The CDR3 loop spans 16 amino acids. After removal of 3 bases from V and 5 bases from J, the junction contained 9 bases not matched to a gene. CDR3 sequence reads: CSASFIGLAGGHEQYF. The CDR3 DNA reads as TGCAGTGCTAGTTTTATTGGACTAGCGGGAGGACACGAGCAGTACTTC.

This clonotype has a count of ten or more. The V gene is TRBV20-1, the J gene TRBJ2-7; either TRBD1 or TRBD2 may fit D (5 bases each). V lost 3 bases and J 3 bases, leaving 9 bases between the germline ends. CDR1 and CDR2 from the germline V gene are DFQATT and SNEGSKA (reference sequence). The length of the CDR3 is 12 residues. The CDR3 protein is CSASGTYYEQYF. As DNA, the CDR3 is TGCAGTGCTAGTGGGACCTACTACGAGCAGTACTTC.

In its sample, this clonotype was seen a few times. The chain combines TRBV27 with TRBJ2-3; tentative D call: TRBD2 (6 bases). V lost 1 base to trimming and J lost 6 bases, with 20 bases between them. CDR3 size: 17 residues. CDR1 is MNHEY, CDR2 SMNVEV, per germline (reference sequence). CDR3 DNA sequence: TGTGCCAGCAGTTTATGGCTGGAGGGCCGTGGGGCGGATACGCAGTATTTT. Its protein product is CASSLWLEGRGADTQYF.

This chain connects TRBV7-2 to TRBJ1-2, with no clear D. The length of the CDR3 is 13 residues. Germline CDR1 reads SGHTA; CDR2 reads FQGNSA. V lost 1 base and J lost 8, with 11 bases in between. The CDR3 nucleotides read TGTGCCAGCAGCTTAGGTTTAACCAGCGGCTACACCTTC. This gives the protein CASSLGLTSGYTF.

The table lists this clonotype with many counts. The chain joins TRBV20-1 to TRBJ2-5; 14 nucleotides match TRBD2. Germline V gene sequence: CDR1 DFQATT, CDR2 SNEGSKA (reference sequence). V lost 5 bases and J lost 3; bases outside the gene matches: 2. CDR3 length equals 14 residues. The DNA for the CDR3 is TGCAGTGCTGGGACTAGCGGGAGAAAAGAGACCCAGTACTTC. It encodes CSAGTSGRKETQYF.

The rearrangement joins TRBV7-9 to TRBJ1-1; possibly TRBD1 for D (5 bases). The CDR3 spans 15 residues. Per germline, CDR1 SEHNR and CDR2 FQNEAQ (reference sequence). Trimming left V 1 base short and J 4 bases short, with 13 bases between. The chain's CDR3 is CASSLGGSLGTEAFF. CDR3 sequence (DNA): TGTGCCAGCAGCTTAGGGGGGTCCTTGGGCACTGAAGCTTTCTTT.

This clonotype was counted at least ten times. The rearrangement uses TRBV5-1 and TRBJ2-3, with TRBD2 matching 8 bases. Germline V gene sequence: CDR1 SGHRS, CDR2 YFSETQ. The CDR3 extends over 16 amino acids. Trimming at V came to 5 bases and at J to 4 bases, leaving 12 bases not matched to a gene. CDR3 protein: CASSHSGEAYSDTQYF. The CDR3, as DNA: TGCGCCAGCAGTCATAGCGGGGAGGCCTATTCAGATACGCAGTATTTT.